The clone carrying this T cell receptor beta chain has only a few counts. TCRdb re-derived calls from the 5' RACE reads in MiXCR, one entry per CDR3 protein. The sample holds 450,000 to 650,000 distinct CDR3 sequences, over 8.5% seen once. This record belongs to a study of identical twins. Germline loops: CDR1 DFQATT, CDR2 SNEGSKA (reference sequence). Trimming took 0 bases from V and 5 from J, leaving 16 bases between them. The CDR3 length is 15 residues. The sample also formed part of further work on yellow fever vaccine responses in identical twins.

The chain is built from TRBV20-1 and TRBJ1-1, with D possibly being TRBD1 (5 bases). The receptor was isolated from a woman aged 18-29 years in good health. Material for sequencing was PBMCs. CDR3 nucleotide sequence: TGCAGTGCTAGAGATCGCCCTCTGGGGGGAACTGAAGCTTTCTTT. This gives the protein CSARDRPLGGTEAFF.